The clone carrying this TCR beta chain was detected only a few times. Losses at the gene ends were 1 base for V and 5 bases for J; bases not matched to a gene: 5. The V gene's germline CDR1 is LGHNA and CDR2 YSLEER. CDR3 length equals 15 residues. Using its own MiXCR run on the RT-PCR reads, TCRdb lists one record per CDR3 protein. This table holds around 700,000 distinct CDR3 sequences, 12% to 15% found once. The chain recombines TRBV4-3 with TRBJ1-5, with TRBD1 identical over 7 bases. The sequenced sample was memory CD4+ T cells from blood. The clonotype was recovered from a female donor in good health, serving as a healthy control. The chain's CDR3 is CASSQASGTDQPQHF. CDR3 sequence (DNA): TGCGCCAGCAGCCAAGCCTCCGGGACAGATCAGCCCCAGCATTTT.